This T cell receptor (beta chain) was identified in a study of T cells in Graves' hyperthyroidism and ophthalmopathy. Patients having uncontrolled infection, another autoimmune disease, pregnancy or lactation were not included. The diagnostic basis comprised clinical symptoms, serum thyroxine and TRAb, thyroid ultrasound and orbital computed tomography. This clonotype has ten or more counts. The antigen remains unidentified. Trimming took 3 bases from V and 1 from J, leaving 13 bases between them. CDR1 is SGHTS, CDR2 YDEGEE, per germline. The CDR3 is 15 residues long. Study observations and caveats: The blood repertoire included most of the expanded thyroid clonotypes above 0.001. Ophthalmopathy got predicted by the model a median roughly 6.4 months before its onset.

Researchers amplified the TCR beta CDR3 regions from RNA transcripts. During a first-round RT-PCR of the TCR CDR3, the HTBI primer set was used. MiXCR, applied by TCRdb to the multiplex PCR reads, yields one record per CDR3 protein. The sample holds more than 500,000 distinct CDR3 sequences; 40% to 50% are singletons and the top ten take around 44%. The origin of this receptor is an adult woman with Graves' disease, either hyperthyroidism or ophthalmopathy (not recorded which). V and J are TRBV5-8 and TRBJ1-1; D perhaps matches TRBD1 (6 bases). Sequencing was done on a sample of peripheral blood or thyroid tissue (not recorded which). The CDR3 is CASSYGQQRNTEAFF. In DNA, the CDR3 is TGTGCCAGCAGCTATGGACAGCAGAGGAACACTGAAGCTTTCTTT.